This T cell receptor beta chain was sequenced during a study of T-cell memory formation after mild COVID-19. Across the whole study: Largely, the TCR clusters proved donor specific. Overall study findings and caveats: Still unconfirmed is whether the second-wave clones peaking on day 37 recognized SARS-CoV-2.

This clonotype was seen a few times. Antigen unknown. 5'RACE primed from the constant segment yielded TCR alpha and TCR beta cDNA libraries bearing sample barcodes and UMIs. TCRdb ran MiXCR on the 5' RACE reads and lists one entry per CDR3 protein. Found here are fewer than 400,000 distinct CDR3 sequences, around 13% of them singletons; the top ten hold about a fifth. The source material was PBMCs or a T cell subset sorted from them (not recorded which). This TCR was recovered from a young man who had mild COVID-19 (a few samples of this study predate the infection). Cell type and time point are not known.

CDR3 sequence reads: CASSLAGTGLNNEQFF. The CDR3 nucleotides read TGCGCCAGCAGCTTGGCCGGGACAGGGCTAAACAATGAGCAGTTCTTC. The chain employs TRBV5-1 and TRBJ2-1; 9 bases are shared with TRBD1. CDR1 and CDR2 from the germline V gene are SGHRS and YFSETQ. After removal of 0 bases from V and 5 bases from J, the junction contained 6 bases not matched to a gene. The CDR3 runs to 16 residues.